This entry concerns a single TCR beta chain. Its antigen remains unidentified. Employing constant-segment primers, 5'RACE generated TCR alpha and TCR beta cDNA libraries bearing sample barcodes and UMIs. Each CDR3 protein is one row after TCRdb ran MiXCR on the 5' RACE reads. The sample carries about 340,000 distinct CDR3 sequences, around a fifth recorded once. Trimming removed 5 bases from V and 6 bases from J, with 13 bases in between. The CDR3 totals 14 residues. Germline V gene sequence: CDR1 SGHVS, CDR2 FQNEAQ. The data originate from a study of T-cell memory formation after mild COVID-19. The overall study: Largely donor-specific sequence clusters came from a couple of donors. Study conclusions and caveats: Researchers found some responding clones in pre-infection memory, a sign that cross-reactive memory joined.

The sequence derives from a man aged 18 to 30 who had mild COVID-19 (a few samples of this study predate the infection). Cell type and time point are not known. Specimen: PBMCs or a T cell subset sorted from them (not recorded which). The V call is TRBV7-8, the J call TRBJ1-4, with D perhaps matching TRBD1 (5 bases). The CDR3 nucleotides are TGTGCCAGCAGCCAGGGCTCGGGATATGAAAAACTGTTTTTT. Its protein product is CASSQGSGYEKLFF.